The 21 T cell receptor beta chains reported below all come from one sample, sequenced in a study of identical twins. TCRdb re-called the 5' RACE reads with MiXCR, one entry per CDR3 protein. Altogether about 470,000 distinct CDR3 sequences are present, 24% being singletons, with the ten largest covering about 2.7%. The sample was also reused in another study, on T cells expressing NK-cell markers.

The specimen sequenced was CD4+ T cells sorted from blood. The receptors derive from a woman aged 18 to 35 in good health.

The V gene is TRBV5-1, the J gene TRBJ1-1; D is possibly TRBD1 (5 bases). The CDR3 consists of 14 residues. CDR1 and CDR2 from the germline V gene are SGHRS and YFSETQ. V gave up 4 bases and J gave up 0 bases, with 10 bases separating them. The CDR3 region is CASSRDAMNTEAFF. The CDR3 DNA sequence: TGCGCCAGCAGCCGGGACGCAATGAACACTGAAGCTTTCTTT.

Only a few counts were recorded for this clonotype. V is TRBV10-2 and J is TRBJ2-3; 14 nucleotides agree with TRBD2. The ends lost 4 bases at V and 5 bases at J; junction bases unmatched: 5. The CDR3 sequence is 16 residues long. From germline, CDR1 is WSHSY and CDR2 SAAADI. The CDR3 nucleotides are TGCGCCAGCAGTGGGTGGACTAGCGGGAGGAGAGATACGCAGTATTTT. This translates into CASSGWTSGRRDTQYF.

This clonotype was seen many times. The rearrangement uses TRBV7-6 and TRBJ1-4; D may be TRBD1 (5 bases). Trimming pared 0 bases from V and 3 bases from J, leaving 5 bases between. Per germline, CDR1 SGHVS and CDR2 FNYEAQ. This CDR3 region has 14 residues. The CDR3 DNA follows: TGTGCCAGCAGCTTAGCGACAGCTAATGAAAAACTGTTTTTT. It yields the protein CASSLATANEKLFF.

The rearrangement links TRBV12-3 or TRBV12-4 to TRBJ2-1, with D tentatively TRBD1 (6 bases). V dropped 3 bases and J dropped 6 bases, with 12 bases sitting between them. The CDR3 runs 14 residues. Here the CDR3 DNA reads TGTGCCAGCAGTTTCTTCCTGGACAGCAATGAGCAGTTCTTC. The encoded protein is CASSFFLDSNEQFF.

The chain is built from TRBV12-3 or TRBV12-4 and TRBJ2-1, with D unresolved. The CDR3 sequence is 16 residues long. Trimming left V 4 bases short and J 8 bases short, with 21 bases between. The CDR3 spells CASSSPGSAGRDEQFF. Here the CDR3 DNA reads TGTGCCAGCAGTTCCCCCGGGTCGGCAGGTAGAGATGAGCAGTTCTTC.

V usage is TRBV5-1 and J usage is TRBJ2-1; 12 bases match TRBD2. This CDR3 contains 17 residues. The V gene end was trimmed by 3 bases and the J gene end by 10 bases; junction bases not matched to a gene: 14. Per the germline V gene, CDR1 is SGHRS and CDR2 is YFSETQ. The CDR3 region is CASSWGAVASGGGEQFF. As DNA, the CDR3 is TGCGCCAGCAGCTGGGGTGCCGTGGCTAGCGGGGGGGGAGAGCAGTTCTTC.

The DNA of the CDR3 is TGTGCCAGCAGTTCGTTCGGGACTAGTTTTTTCTACGAGCAGTACTTC. As protein: CASSSFGTSFFYEQYF. V and J are TRBV27 and TRBJ2-7; 8 bases fit TRBD2. V dropped 4 bases and J dropped 3; count of bases not matched to a gene: 11. This CDR3 has 16 residues. Germline V gene sequence: CDR1 MNHEY, CDR2 SMNVEV (reference sequence).

A few counts support this clonotype. The chain uses TRBV4-1 and TRBJ1-6, with TRBD1 as a possible D gene (5 bases). The CDR3 runs to 15 residues. Per the germline V gene, CDR1 is MGHRA and CDR2 is YSYEKL. V lost 3 bases and J 10 bases, leaving 16 bases between the germline ends. This chain's CDR3 is CASSQPAGIMSPLHF. CDR3 sequence (DNA): TGCGCCAGCAGCCAGCCGGCAGGGATTATGTCACCCCTCCACTTT.

V is TRBV11-2 and J is TRBJ2-7; D is unresolved. The germline gives CDR1 SGHAT, CDR2 FQNNGV. This CDR3 is 12 amino acids long. Deletions cut 3 bases from V and 9 bases from J, with 12 bases between. This CDR3 is CASSLAGPAQYF. The DNA of the CDR3 is TGTGCCAGCAGCTTGGCAGGCCCCGCGCAGTACTTC.

The CDR3 is CAIRESTSASYEQYF. Written as DNA, the CDR3 is TGTGCCATCAGAGAATCGACTAGCGCCTCCTACGAGCAGTACTTC. The rearrangement joins TRBV10-3 to TRBJ2-7; 8 nucleotides agree with TRBD2. CDR3 length: 15 residues. Per germline, CDR1 ENHRY and CDR2 SYGVKD. V shed 6 bases, J shed 0 bases, and the junction held 7 bases outside the gene matches.

The CDR3 bases are TGCGCCAGCAGCTCAACCCGGACGGGAGTACCCTACGAGCAGTACTTC. As protein: CASSSTRTGVPYEQYF. The gene calls are TRBV5-1 and TRBJ2-7; a possible D gene is TRBD2 (6 bases). Trimming took 3 bases from V and 2 from J, leaving 18 bases between them. CDR1 is SGHRS, CDR2 YFSETQ, per germline. The CDR3 extends over 16 amino acids. Drawing the rest from reference TRBV5-1 and TRBJ2-7, the complete variable domain is KAGVTQTPRYLIKTRGQQVTLSCSPISGHRSVSWYQQTPGQGLQFLFEYFSETQRNKGNFPGRFSGRQFSNSRSEMNVSTLELGDSALYLCASSSTRTGVPYEQYFGPGTRLTVT.

This clonotype turned up a few times. The chain carries TRBV7-9 and TRBJ1-4; D may be TRBD1 (6 bases). Per the germline V gene, CDR1 is SEHNR and CDR2 is FQNEAQ (reference sequence). The CDR3 runs 15 residues. The V end lost 6 bases, the J end lost 0 bases, and 11 bases lay between the germline ends. The CDR3 sequence is CASRRDTATNEKLFF. CDR3 sequence (DNA): TGTGCCAGCAGACGGGACACTGCAACTAATGAAAAACTGTTTTTT.

This chain connects TRBV4-3 to TRBJ1-1; the match to TRBD1 covers 7 bases. V trimming: 2 bases; J trimming: 3 bases; junction bases outside the gene matches: 6. The CDR3 is 15 amino acids. Germline CDR1 is LGHNA and CDR2 is YSLEER. DNA for the CDR3: TGCGCCAGCAGCCAACGACGGACAGGCCACACTGAAGCTTTCTTT. Its protein product is CASSQRRTGHTEAFF.

J is TRBJ2-3 and V is TRBV29-1, with no clear D. The CDR3 contains 14 residues. V was cut by 8 bases and J by 0 bases, with 15 bases left in between. Germline V gives CDR1 SQVTM, CDR2 ANQGSEA. CDR3 DNA sequence: TGCAGCTACCAGGTTCAGACAAGCACAGATACGCAGTATTTT. Protein: CSYQVQTSTDTQYF.

The V call is TRBV24-1, the J call TRBJ1-4; a weak D match, TRBD1 (5 bases). Trimming took 3 bases from V and 5 from J, leaving 9 bases between them. CDR3 length: 14 amino acids. The germline V gene has CDR1 KGHDR and CDR2 SFDVKD. CDR3 sequence: CATSDVGENEKLFF. CDR3 DNA: TGTGCCACCAGTGATGTAGGGGAAAATGAAAAACTGTTTTTT.

This rearrangement joins TRBV18 to TRBJ1-2; TRBD1 matches at 8 bases. Germline V gene data show CDR1 as KGHSH and CDR2 as LQKENI. V lost 3 bases and J lost 6; bases outside the gene matches: 6. This CDR3 is 14 amino acids long. CDR3 DNA sequence: TGTGCCAGCTCACCGCAGGGGGCGCAGGATGGCTACACCTTC. Translation: CASSPQGAQDGYTF.

CDR3 amino acids: CASSELTDYTYGYTF. As DNA, the CDR3 is TGTGCCAGCAGCGAGCTGACAGACTATACCTATGGCTACACCTTC. The chain links TRBV7-9 to TRBJ1-2, with D maybe TRBD1 (5 bases). Germline lookup yields CDR1 SEHNR and CDR2 FQNEAQ (reference sequence). V lost 5 bases and J lost 4, with 17 bases in between. The CDR3 totals 15 residues.

This sequence joins TRBV20-1 and TRBJ2-4; D unresolved. The germline V gene has CDR1 DFQATT and CDR2 SNEGSKA (reference sequence). The ends were cut back, 5 bases at V and 0 bases at J, with 8 bases in the middle. This CDR3 contains 13 residues. The CDR3 here is CSAPHPAKNIQYF. The CDR3 DNA is TGCAGTGCTCCCCATCCAGCCAAAAACATTCAGTACTTC.

This clonotype was recorded many times. The chain employs TRBV2 and TRBJ2-1; 11 bases fit TRBD2. J gave up 2 bases and V 4 bases, and 10 bases lay outside the gene matches. This CDR3 spans 18 amino acids. Germline-derived CDR1 and CDR2 are SNHLY and FYNNEI. CDR3 nucleotide sequence: TGTGCCAGCAGTGTTACTAGCGGGAGAACGAAAGCCTACAATGAGCAGTTCTTC. Translation gives CASSVTSGRTKAYNEQFF.

The chain combines TRBV5-1 with TRBJ2-7; D is unclear. Trimming took 5 bases from V and 12 from J, leaving 24 bases between them. The length of the CDR3 is 14 residues. The germline gives CDR1 SGHRS, CDR2 YFSETQ. DNA of the CDR3: TGCGCCAGCAGGCCCAACCCTTCTTTCTCCCCTCGGTACTTC. Its translation: CASRPNPSFSPRYF.

The sample holds a few counts of this clonotype. Here the CDR3 DNA reads TGCGCCAGCAGAGGGTCAGGGGGCCATAGAGAGACCCAGTACTTC. This codes for CASRGSGGHRETQYF. V and J are TRBV5-1 and TRBJ2-5, with 8 bases matching TRBD1. CDR1 SGHRS and CDR2 YFSETQ come from the germline V gene. Trimming took 5 bases from V and 4 from J; bases not matched to a gene: 10. This CDR3 is built from 15 residues.